These 32 T cell receptor beta chains were all obtained from the same sample, sequenced in a study of T cell responses to AZD1222 COVID-19 vaccine. Clones were sequenced by immunoSEQ multiplex PCR, and TCRdb holds only the in-frame ones, with some missing. Altogether about 200,000 clones are present, roughly 92% being singletons, with the ten largest covering around 1%. The starting material was peripheral blood, obtained 28 days after the second AZD1222 dose. These receptors all stem from an adult who received the AZD1222 COVID-19 vaccine.

This chain uses TRBV11-3 with TRBJ1-1, with unresolved D. This CDR3 has 13 residues. With 5 bases removed from V and 1 base from J, the gap between germline ends came to 8 bases. Germline V gives CDR1 SGHNT, CDR2 YENEEA. As DNA, the CDR3 is TGTGCCAGCAGCGGGAGGTGGAACACTGAAGCTTTCTTT. Its translation is CASSGRWNTEAFF.

The CDR3 DNA reads TGTGCCAGCACCCGGGGGCAAGCTAACTATGGCTACACCTTC. This translates into CASTRGQANYGYTF. The V and J genes are TRBV6-5 and TRBJ1-2; D is perhaps TRBD1 (6 bases). Trimming left V 7 bases short and J 0 bases short, with 12 bases between. Per the germline V gene, CDR1 is MNHEY and CDR2 is SVGAGI. This CDR3 contains 14 residues.

The chain carries TRBV16 and TRBJ2-7, with 8 bases that match TRBD1. In germline, CDR1 is KGHSY, CDR2 FQNENV. V lost 4 bases and J lost 1; bases outside the gene matches: 12. The CDR3 has 17 residues. The CDR3 nucleotides read TGTGCCAGCAGCCCCCGCCTCCAGGGGGCAGCGTCCTACGAGCAGTACTTC. It codes for CASSPRLQGAASYEQYF.

This rearrangement joins TRBV7-3 to TRBJ2-3, with TRBD1 matching 9 bases. Trimming removed 3 bases from V and 3 bases from J; junction bases left unmatched: 7. There are 16 residues in the CDR3. Germline loops: CDR1 SGHTA, CDR2 FQGTGA. In DNA, the CDR3 is TGTGCCAGCAGCTTGAGGGGACAGGGTTGGACAGATACGCAGTATTTT. This codes for CASSLRGQGWTDTQYF.

Regarding this clone: The junction differs from germline at one of its ends, possibly a read error. The chain couples TRBV5-4 to TRBJ2-5; weak D call: TRBD2 (5 bases). Germline lookup yields CDR1 SGHNT and CDR2 YYREEE (reference sequence). The CDR3 length is 13 residues. The CDR3: CASSLGREETQYF. CDR3 in DNA: TGTGCCAGCAGCTTGGGTCGGGAAGAGACACAGTACTTC.

The V gene is TRBV12-3 or TRBV12-4, the J gene TRBJ1-6, with D hard to call. The CDR3 is made up of 12 amino acids. Trimming removed 3 bases from V and 7 bases from J, with 4 bases in between. CDR3 amino acids: CASSFVNSPLHF. The CDR3 region has the DNA TGTGCCAGCAGTTTCGTGAATTCACCCCTCCACTTT.

This rearrangement joins TRBV18 to TRBJ1-4; D gene unclear. Germline CDR1 and CDR2: KGHSH and LQKENI. The CDR3 length is 15 residues. Deletions cut 2 bases from V and 2 bases from J, with 9 bases between. The DNA of the CDR3 is TGTGCCAGCTCACCAGGAACGGGGACTAATGAAAAACTGTTTTTT. It translates to CASSPGTGTNEKLFF.

The chain joins TRBV3-1 (or the pseudogene TRBV3-2) to TRBJ2-5; D gene unclear. The V and J ends lost 5 bases and 6 bases respectively, with 13 bases between them. Germline V gene sequence: CDR1 LGHDT, CDR2 YNNKEL (reference sequence). This CDR3 comprises 13 residues. The CDR3 nucleotides read TGTGCCAGCAGCTTCCCTAGTACACAGACCCAGTACTTC. Encoded protein: CASSFPSTQTQYF.

This clone was detected once. The chain uses TRBV3-1 (or the pseudogene TRBV3-2) and TRBJ1-6; D possibly corresponds to TRBD1 (6 bases). This CDR3 has 15 amino acids. V gave up 2 bases and J gave up 4 bases, with 9 bases separating them. Germline V gene lookup returns CDR1 LGHDT and CDR2 YNNKEL (reference sequence). The DNA of the CDR3 is TGTGCCAGCAGCCAACGGGGACATTATAATTCACCCCTCCACTTT. Protein: CASSQRGHYNSPLHF.

V is TRBV7-9 and J is TRBJ2-7; D is perhaps TRBD1 (6 bases). Between the trimmed V and J ends, which lost 5 bases and 3 bases, there was a span of 14 bases. The CDR3 covers 14 residues. Looked up from germline, CDR1 is SEHNR and CDR2 is FQNEAQ (reference sequence). The chain's CDR3 is CASSIMGQNYEQYF. The CDR3 bases are TGTGCCAGCAGCATAATGGGACAAAACTACGAGCAGTACTTC. Based on the CDR3 plus reference TRBV7-9 and TRBJ2-7, the full variable domain is DTGVSQNPRHKITKRGQNVTFRCDPISEHNRLYWYRQTLGQGPEFLTYFQNEAQLEKSRLLSDRFSAERPKGSFSTLEIQRTEQGDSAMYLCASSIMGQNYEQYFGPGTRLTVT.

This clone appeared once. This chain uses TRBV6-5 with TRBJ1-4; D gene unclear. The germline gives CDR1 MNHEY, CDR2 SVGAGI. The CDR3 covers 15 residues. Trimming removed 0 bases from V and 7 bases from J, with 12 bases in between. CDR3 loop: CASSYSFAEAEKLFF. As DNA, the CDR3 is TGTGCCAGCAGTTACTCGTTTGCGGAAGCTGAAAAACTGTTTTTT.

The chain recombines TRBV9 with TRBJ1-4, with 7 bases lining up with TRBD1. Germline V gene lookup returns CDR1 SGDLS and CDR2 YYNGEE. The trim removed 6 bases at V and 7 bases at J, leaving 9 bases unmatched. CDR3 length: 14 residues. DNA of the CDR3: TGTGCCAGCAACCTGGGACAGCTTGGTGAAAAACTGTTTTTT. Amino acid sequence: CASNLGQLGEKLFF.

This clone was seen only a few times. The chain has TRBV5-6 and TRBJ1-6; 10 positions match TRBD1. Germline V gives CDR1 SGHDT, CDR2 YYEEEE. With V trimmed by 0 bases and J by 9 bases, 6 bases remained unmatched. This CDR3 comprises 16 residues. The CDR3 region has the DNA TGTGCCAGCAGCTTGGCCGGGGGACAGGGGACTTCACCCCTCCACTTT. The encoded protein is CASSLAGGQGTSPLHF.

The chain couples TRBV27 to TRBJ1-5; 10 bases match TRBD1. With 5 bases clipped from V and 3 bases from J, the junction kept 10 bases outside the gene matches. Looked up from germline, CDR1 is MNHEY and CDR2 is SMNVEV (reference sequence). The CDR3 is made up of 17 amino acids. The DNA of the CDR3 is TGTGCCAGCAGTCCTACCGGGACAGGGGATCCCAATCAGCCCCAGCATTTT. Its translation is CASSPTGTGDPNQPQHF.

The table lists this clone with a count of one. The rearrangement joins TRBV6-5 to TRBJ1-3; TRBD1 is a possible D gene (6 bases). Germline assignment: CDR1 MNHEY and CDR2 SVGAGI. Trimming pared 7 bases from V and 3 bases from J, leaving 13 bases between. CDR3 size: 14 residues. The CDR3 nucleotides read TGTGCCAGCATTCGGGGGCTTGGTGGAAACACCATATATTTT. It specifies CASIRGLGGNTIYF.

The V call is TRBV5-5, the J call TRBJ1-4, with no clear D. V was shortened by 0 bases and J by 5 bases, with 8 bases between the two germline ends. CDR1 and CDR2 from the germline V gene are SGHKS and YYEKEE (reference sequence). The CDR3 loop spans 14 amino acids. The CDR3 bases are TGTGCCAGCAGCTTGGGCGGGCAAAATGAAAAACTGTTTTTT. This codes for CASSLGGQNEKLFF.

The V gene is TRBV5-1, the J gene TRBJ1-6; weak D call: TRBD1 (6 bases). The V end was cut by 0 bases, the J end by 10 bases, with 20 bases between. Germline V gene sequence: CDR1 SGHRS, CDR2 YFSETQ. The CDR3 is made up of 17 amino acids. CDR3 sequence reads: CASSLVPTGYPGSPLHF. DNA for the CDR3: TGCGCCAGCAGCTTGGTTCCGACAGGATACCCCGGATCACCCCTCCACTTT.

The CDR3: CASSRPPEGQTEAFF. CDR3 DNA: TGTGCCAGCAGTCGCCCACCCGAGGGGCAGACTGAAGCTTTCTTT. The chain combines TRBV6-2 or TRBV6-3 with TRBJ1-1, with a tentative D call TRBD1 (5 bases). The V end lost 5 bases, the J end lost 5 bases, and 18 bases lay between the germline ends. Germline V gene data show CDR1 as MNHEY and CDR2 as SVGEGT. The CDR3 consists of 15 residues.

The chain employs TRBV28 and TRBJ2-3; no clear D gene. This CDR3 is 13 amino acids long. In germline, CDR1 is MDHEN, CDR2 SYDVKM. V was trimmed by 7 bases and J by 0 bases, leaving 8 bases between them. CDR3 nucleotides: TGTGCCAGCACCCCCGGGAGCACAGATACGCAGTATTTT. Its translation is CASTPGSTDTQYF.

This chain joins TRBV25-1 and TRBJ2-7; 10 bases are a match to TRBD2. The CDR3 is 13 residues long. Germline values: CDR1 MGHDK, CDR2 SYGVNS. The ends lost 1 base at V and 11 bases at J; junction bases unmatched: 5. The CDR3 DNA reads as TGTGCCAGCAGTGAATCAGCGGGGGGGCGCGAGTACTTC. Its protein product is CASSESAGGREYF.

V usage is TRBV27 and J usage is TRBJ1-1; 7 bases are a match to TRBD1. This CDR3 is 13 amino acids long. CDR1 and CDR2 from the germline V gene are MNHEY and SMNVEV (reference sequence). With 5 bases clipped from V and 10 bases from J, the junction kept 10 bases outside the gene matches. The chain's CDR3 is CASSPPGQLPAFF. The CDR3 DNA reads as TGTGCCAGCAGTCCTCCGGGACAGCTTCCAGCTTTCTTT.

The chain combines TRBV6-1 with TRBJ2-3; 7 positions agree with TRBD2. Germline CDR1 reads MNHNS; CDR2 reads SASEGT. The CDR3 length is 17 residues. With V trimmed by 1 base and J by 0 bases, 7 bases remained unmatched. The CDR3 is CASSEGGLSFSTDTQYF. The CDR3 nucleotides read TGTGCCAGCAGTGAAGGGGGACTATCCTTCAGCACAGATACGCAGTATTTT.

This clone showed up just once. The V gene is TRBV3-1 (or the pseudogene TRBV3-2), the J gene TRBJ1-1, with D tentatively TRBD1 (5 bases). Germline values: CDR1 LGHDT, CDR2 YNNKEL (reference sequence). The V gene lost 1 base and the J gene lost 1 base, with 10 bases spanning the gap. This CDR3 comprises 15 residues. The CDR3 region is CASSQGLGGNTEAFF. The CDR3 nucleotides are TGTGCCAGCAGCCAAGGACTCGGGGGGAACACTGAAGCTTTCTTT.

V is TRBV10-3 and J is TRBJ1-2; D gene unclear. Trimming stripped 6 bases from V and 6 bases from J, with 11 bases between. Germline V gives CDR1 ENHRY, CDR2 SYGVKD. The CDR3 runs 12 residues. CDR3 DNA sequence: TGTGCCATCAGGGGAGGGAGCCATGGCTACACCTTC. This gives the protein CAIRGGSHGYTF.

This chain uses TRBV6-2 or TRBV6-3 with TRBJ2-2; D remains unclear. This CDR3 has 14 amino acids. The germline V gene has CDR1 MNHEY and CDR2 SVGEGT. Trimming pared 6 bases from V and 1 base from J, leaving 9 bases between. The chain's CDR3 is CASSQTVNTGELFF. CDR3 in DNA: TGTGCCAGCAGCCAGACGGTGAACACCGGGGAGCTGTTTTTT.

This clone was observed a single time. CDR3 region: CASRGLAGIQETQYF. CDR3 nucleotides: TGTGCCAGCAGGGGACTAGCGGGGATCCAAGAGACCCAGTACTTC. This chain connects TRBV2 to TRBJ2-5; the match to TRBD2 covers 13 bases. The CDR3 consists of 15 residues. The germline V gene has CDR1 SNHLY and CDR2 FYNNEI. The trim removed 6 bases at V and 1 base at J, leaving 2 bases unmatched.

The chain recombines TRBV4-1 with TRBJ1-5; D unresolved. Trimming stripped 0 bases from V and 3 bases from J, with 9 bases between. This CDR3 spans 15 amino acids. Germline loops: CDR1 MGHRA, CDR2 YSYEKL. This CDR3 reads CASSQDGRNNQPQHF. DNA for the CDR3: TGCGCCAGCAGCCAAGATGGGCGGAACAATCAGCCCCAGCATTTT.

The CDR3 reads CASSLWPLDRANTEAFF. The CDR3 bases are TGTGCCAGCAGTTTATGGCCCCTCGACAGGGCGAACACTGAAGCTTTCTTT. The chain employs TRBV27 and TRBJ1-1, with 7 bases fitting TRBD1. J was trimmed by 1 base and V by 1 base; bases with no gene match: 9. CDR3 length: 17 amino acids. CDR1 is MNHEY, CDR2 SMNVEV, per germline (reference sequence).

The rearrangement links TRBV6-1 to TRBJ2-3; TRBD1 is a possible D gene (6 bases). Trimming stripped 0 bases from V and 6 bases from J, with 7 bases between. This CDR3 contains 13 residues. Germline loops: CDR1 MNHNS, CDR2 SASEGT. The CDR3 nucleotides read TGTGCCAGCAGTGAAGCGGGGGCCGATACGCAGTATTTT. Translating it yields CASSEAGADTQYF.

The genes are TRBV7-8 and TRBJ1-4; D perhaps matches TRBD1 (5 bases). Germline V lookup: CDR1 SGHVS, CDR2 FQNEAQ. The CDR3 has 16 amino acids. V lost 1 base to trimming and J lost 8 bases, with 17 bases between them. The CDR3 loop is CASSLVGRGRDEKLFF. The CDR3 coding sequence is TGTGCCAGCAGCTTAGTTGGTCGGGGGAGAGACGAAAAACTGTTTTTT.

V is TRBV5-1 and J is TRBJ1-2; D unresolved. V was shortened by 4 bases and J by 8 bases, with 12 bases between the two germline ends. Germline-derived CDR1 and CDR2 are SGHRS and YFSETQ. The CDR3 contains 12 residues. The CDR3 region is CASSPTSGGYTF. The CDR3 DNA sequence: TGCGCCAGCAGCCCTACCTCGGGGGGCTACACCTTC.

V and J are TRBV27 and TRBJ1-6; 11 bases are a match to TRBD1. The CDR3 contains 14 residues. Germline assignment: CDR1 MNHEY and CDR2 SMNVEV (reference sequence). Germline trimming cut 7 bases from V and 9 bases from J; bases unmatched to any gene: 5. The CDR3 spells CASNGGTGGSPLHF. CDR3 nucleotides: TGTGCCAGCAATGGGGGGACAGGGGGTTCACCCCTCCACTTT.